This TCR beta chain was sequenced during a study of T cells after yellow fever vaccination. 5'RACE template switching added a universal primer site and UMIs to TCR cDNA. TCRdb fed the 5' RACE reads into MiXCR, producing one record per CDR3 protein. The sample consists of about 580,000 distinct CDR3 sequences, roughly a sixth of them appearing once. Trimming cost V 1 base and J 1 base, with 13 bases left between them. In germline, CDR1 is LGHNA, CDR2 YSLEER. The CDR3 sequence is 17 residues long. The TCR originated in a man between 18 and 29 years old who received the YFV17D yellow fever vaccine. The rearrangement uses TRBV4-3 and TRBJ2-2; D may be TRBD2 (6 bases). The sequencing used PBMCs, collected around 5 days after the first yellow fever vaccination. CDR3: CASSQVPGLWNTGELFF. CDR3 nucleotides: TGCGCCAGCAGCCAAGTACCGGGACTCTGGAACACCGGGGAGCTGTTTTTT.